Listed below are T cell receptor beta chains from one sample, sequenced in a study of OX40 agonist ivuxolimab in advanced cancers. Assay used: immunoSEQ multiplex PCR; TCRdb lists only in-frame clones, some missing. The top ten hold about a tenth of the sample, which has 70,000 or so clones, around four fifths seen once. This material consisted of CD4+ or CD8+ T cells sorted from blood, taken in a trial of the OX40 agonist ivuxolimab. The source of these receptors is an adult with an advanced solid tumor such as melanoma, head and neck, liver or kidney cancer. The CDR3 runs from the conserved cysteine through the conserved F or W. The order of the fields is J gene, V gene, CDR3 length, clone size, D gene, CDR3 protein, CDR3 DNA. The D gene is left open where the match is weak. The size of a clone is reported for some rows only, either as once, few or many, or as a class for expanded clones.

j_call: TRBJ1-5
v_call: TRBV27
cdr3_length: 14
clone_size: NA
d_call: TRBD1
cdr3_aa: CASSMGQPNQPQHF
cdr3_nt: TGTGCCAGCAGCATGGGACAGCCCAATCAGCCCCAGCATTTT

j_call: TRBJ2-2
v_call: TRBV21-1
cdr3_length: 13
clone_size: NA
d_call: NA
cdr3_aa: CASSNEGAGELFF
cdr3_nt: TGTGCCAGCAGCAATGAAGGGGCCGGGGAGCTGTTTTTT

j_call: TRBJ2-1
v_call: TRBV4-1
cdr3_length: 12
clone_size: NA
d_call: NA
cdr3_aa: CASSQVQYEQFF
cdr3_nt: TGCGCCAGCAGCCAAGTACAGTATGAGCAGTTCTTC

j_call: TRBJ2-3
v_call: TRBV19
cdr3_length: 13
clone_size: few
d_call: NA
cdr3_aa: CASRDISTDTQYF
cdr3_nt: TGTGCCAGTAGAGATATAAGCACAGATACGCAGTATTTT

j_call: TRBJ2-5
v_call: TRBV5-4
cdr3_length: 13
clone_size: NA
d_call: NA
cdr3_aa: CASSLQGLETQYF
cdr3_nt: TGTGCCAGCAGCTTGCAGGGGCTGGAGACCCAGTACTTC

j_call: TRBJ2-7
v_call: TRBV19
cdr3_length: 15
clone_size: NA
d_call: TRBD2
cdr3_aa: CASSMPTSGNYEQYF
cdr3_nt: TGTGCCAGTAGTATGCCGACTAGCGGGAACTACGAGCAGTACTTC

j_call: TRBJ1-4
v_call: TRBV28
cdr3_length: 15
clone_size: few
d_call: NA
cdr3_aa: CASSLRSPGDEKLFF
cdr3_nt: TGTGCCAGCAGTCTACGATCCCCTGGGGATGAAAAACTGTTTTTT

j_call: TRBJ1-4
v_call: TRBV5-8
cdr3_length: 13
clone_size: NA
d_call: NA
cdr3_aa: CASSLGPVGELFF
cdr3_nt: TGTGCCAGCAGCTTGGGCCCCGTGGGAGAACTGTTTTTT

j_call: TRBJ2-2
v_call: TRBV2
cdr3_length: 14
clone_size: NA
d_call: TRBD1
cdr3_aa: CASRDRWNTGELFF
cdr3_nt: TGTGCCAGCAGGGACAGGTGGAACACCGGGGAGCTGTTTTTT

j_call: TRBJ1-1
v_call: TRBV30
cdr3_length: 14
clone_size: once
d_call: NA
cdr3_aa: CASSPSPGRTEAFF
cdr3_nt: TGTGCCAGTAGTCCCTCCCCGGGGAGAACTGAAGCTTTCTTT

j_call: TRBJ2-1
v_call: TRBV27
cdr3_length: 13
clone_size: NA
d_call: TRBD1
cdr3_aa: CASSLWQGDEQFF
cdr3_nt: TGTGCCAGCAGTTTATGGCAGGGGGATGAGCAGTTCTTC

j_call: TRBJ2-2
v_call: TRBV7-7
cdr3_length: 17
clone_size: NA
d_call: NA
cdr3_aa: CASSLGVQGTNTGELFF
cdr3_nt: TGTGCCAGCAGCTTAGGGGTGCAGGGGACGAACACCGGGGAGCTGTTTTTT

j_call: TRBJ2-5
v_call: TRBV9
cdr3_length: 20
clone_size: NA
d_call: TRBD2
cdr3_aa: CASSVGVGLAGVGRQETQYF
cdr3_nt: TGTGCCAGCAGCGTAGGGGTAGGGCTAGCGGGAGTAGGTCGGCAAGAGACCCAGTACTTC

j_call: TRBJ1-1
v_call: TRBV5-1
cdr3_length: 16
clone_size: NA
d_call: TRBD1
cdr3_aa: CASSVDRGTMNTEAFF
cdr3_nt: TGCGCCAGCAGCGTAGACAGGGGGACGATGAACACTGAAGCTTTCTTT

j_call: TRBJ2-1
v_call: TRBV28
cdr3_length: 16
clone_size: NA
d_call: TRBD2
cdr3_aa: CASSPVASGSYNEQFF
cdr3_nt: TGTGCCAGCAGCCCCGTTGCTAGCGGGAGCTACAATGAGCAGTTCTTC

j_call: TRBJ1-4
v_call: TRBV2
cdr3_length: 15
clone_size: NA
d_call: NA
cdr3_aa: CASSEVRTTNEKLFF
cdr3_nt: TGTGCCAGCAGTGAAGTCCGGACAACTAATGAAAAACTGTTTTTT

j_call: TRBJ2-3
v_call: TRBV18
cdr3_length: 15
clone_size: once
d_call: NA
cdr3_aa: CASSPTSGPTDTQYF
cdr3_nt: TGTGCCAGCTCACCTACCAGCGGTCCCACAGATACGCAGTATTTT

j_call: TRBJ1-1
v_call: TRBV2
cdr3_length: 15
clone_size: NA
d_call: NA
cdr3_aa: CASREPGAFKVEAFF
cdr3_nt: TGTGCCAGCAGGGAACCGGGGGCTTTCAAGGTTGAAGCTTTCTTT

j_call: TRBJ2-2
v_call: TRBV7-9
cdr3_length: 14
clone_size: NA
d_call: NA
cdr3_aa: CASRVGANTGELFF
cdr3_nt: TGTGCCAGCAGAGTGGGGGCGAACACCGGGGAGCTGTTTTTT